The clone carrying this TCR beta chain occurred once. The data originate from a study of blood T cell repertoires in COVID-19. Study-level background: Material from acute and convalescent COVID-19 was sourced from the United States, Italy and Spain.

Cohort assignment relied on participant-reported clinical history. Profiled with immunoSEQ multiplex PCR; TCRdb holds only in-frame clones, not every one. Of about 180,000 clones listed, approximately 80% are singletons. The sample comprised PBMCs or T cells enriched from blood (not recorded which). The sequence was obtained from a man between 60 and 75 years old who had been exposed to COVID-19.

The CDR3 protein is CASSPDNTGETQYF. The DNA for the CDR3 is TGTGCCAGCTCACCAGACAACACCGGAGAGACCCAGTACTTC. The chain couples TRBV18 to TRBJ2-5; D is undetermined. V lost 2 bases to trimming and J lost 4 bases, with 11 bases between them. Germline V gene data show CDR1 as KGHSH and CDR2 as LQKENI. CDR3 size: 14 residues.